This T cell receptor (beta chain) was retrieved from a study of T cell repertoires in cytomegalovirus infection. About the research overall: Both CMV infection and a matching HLA type were indicated by public TCR beta signatures.

This CDR3 region has 16 residues. Per the germline V gene, CDR1 is SGHDN and CDR2 is FVKESK. V was pared by 3 bases and J by 6 bases, with 13 bases of the junction left unmatched. TCRdb reprocessed the reads with MiXCR, giving one entry per CDR3 protein. Altogether a few hundred thousand distinct CDR3 sequences are present, about 17% being singletons, with the ten largest covering 9.5% to 15%. Details on this clonotype: The target antigen is unknown.

Study-level findings and limits: Across the ex vivo response, the dominant clonotypes were HLA-C-restricted CMV-specific TCR beta clonotypes. Cumulative frequency (of public TCR beta family members) identified carriers of CMV plus the relevant HLA.

What was sequenced was PBMCs. This sequence originates from a human donor in good health (CMV status not recorded). Some clones in this sample may be carry-over from other donors' samples. The V and J genes are TRBV14 and TRBJ2-7; 8 positions agree with TRBD2. The CDR3 loop is CASSHYGRVVLGEQYF. CDR3 in DNA: TGTGCCAGCAGCCACTACGGGAGGGTTGTCCTCGGCGAGCAGTACTTC.